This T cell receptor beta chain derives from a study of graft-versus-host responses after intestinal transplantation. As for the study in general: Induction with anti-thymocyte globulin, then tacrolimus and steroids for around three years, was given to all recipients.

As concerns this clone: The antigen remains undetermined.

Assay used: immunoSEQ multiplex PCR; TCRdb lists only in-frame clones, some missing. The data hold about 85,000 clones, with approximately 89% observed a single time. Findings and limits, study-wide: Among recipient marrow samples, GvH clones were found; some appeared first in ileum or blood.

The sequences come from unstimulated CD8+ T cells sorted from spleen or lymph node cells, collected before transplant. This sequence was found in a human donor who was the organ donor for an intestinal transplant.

Written as DNA, the CDR3 is TGTGCCAGCAGCTTCGGGTCTAGCGGGAGCAATGAGCAGTTCTTC. Protein sequence: CASSFGSSGSNEQFF. This chain joins TRBV7-9 and TRBJ2-1, with 10 bases that match TRBD2. Germline V gives CDR1 SEHNR, CDR2 FQNEAQ (reference sequence). This CDR3 has 15 residues. The ends lost 3 bases at V and 6 bases at J; junction bases unmatched: 5. Complete variable domain (other parts from reference TRBV7-9 and TRBJ2-1): DTGVSQNPRHKITKRGQNVTFRCDPISEHNRLYWYRQTLGQGPEFLTYFQNEAQLEKSRLLSDRFSAERPKGSFSTLEIQRTEQGDSAMYLCASSFGSSGSNEQFFGPGTRLTVL.